What follows are 9 T cell receptor beta chains derived from one specimen sequenced in a study of regulatory T cells in long-lasting Graves disease. Documented time point: newly diagnosed GD, antithyroid drugs for less than 3 months. Making the TCR library involved RNA that had been extracted from PBMCs. Relying on iRepertoire HTBI primers and Arm-PCR of CDR3 regions, the team built TCR beta libraries. TCRdb used MiXCR to reprocess the multiplex PCR reads, holding one entry per CDR3 protein. The repertoire includes under 400,000 distinct CDR3 sequences, roughly 17% of them detected once, and 30% sits in the top ten. The data also belong to a second study, concerning T cells in Graves' hyperthyroidism and ophthalmopathy.

Material: peripheral blood mononuclear cells (PBMCs), obtained at new diagnosis, from a patient treated with antithyroid drugs. The source is a man aged 40-55 years with Graves disease.

This clonotype has only a few counts. V usage is TRBV20-1 and J usage is TRBJ1-4, with D unclear. This CDR3 region has 13 residues. V lost 5 bases to trimming and J lost 2 bases, with 9 bases between them. The germline gives CDR1 DFQATT, CDR2 SNEGSKA (reference sequence). The CDR3 DNA follows: TGCAGTGCTCCCCAAAGGACTAATGAAAAACTGTTTTTT. This encodes CSAPQRTNEKLFF.

This clonotype was detected ten times or more. The V call is TRBV12-3 or TRBV12-4, the J call TRBJ2-3; D remains unclear. V shed 8 bases and J shed 5 bases, with 5 bases lying between them. CDR3 size: 10 residues. The CDR3 DNA reads TGTGCCAGCGTAAGAGATACGCAGTATTTT. It yields the protein CASVRDTQYF.

At least ten counts were recorded for this clonotype. V usage is TRBV28 and J usage is TRBJ2-1; TRBD2 matches 7 bases. V shed 7 bases and J 5 bases; nucleotides not matched to a gene: 11. Germline CDR1 and CDR2: MDHEN and SYDVKM. This CDR3 is built from 15 residues. CDR3 nucleotides: TGTGCCAGCACCCTCTGGGGGGGACTAAACAATGAGCAGTTCTTC. Translated: CASTLWGGLNNEQFF.

This clonotype was counted many times. The DNA for the CDR3 is TGTGCCAGCAGCTACCTCGGACAGGGGTCAGATACGCAGTATTTT. Translating it yields CASSYLGQGSDTQYF. V gene TRBV11-2 combines with J gene TRBJ2-3; 9 bases are a match to TRBD1. Germline assignment: CDR1 SGHAT and CDR2 FQNNGV. The CDR3 is made up of 15 amino acids. The trim removed 4 bases at V and 4 bases at J, leaving 6 bases unmatched.

In this sample, this clonotype turned up many times. The chain uses TRBV27 and TRBJ2-7; 9 nucleotides match TRBD1. Germline CDR1 and CDR2: MNHEY and SMNVEV (reference sequence). This CDR3 contains 15 residues. Trimming cost V 2 bases and J 3 bases; bases outside gene matches: 5. The CDR3 DNA is TGTGCCAGCAGTTTAGTCAGACAGGGGGTCTACGAGCAGTACTTC. This sequence encodes CASSLVRQGVYEQYF.

This clonotype has at least ten counts. The rearrangement joins TRBV12-3 or TRBV12-4 to TRBJ2-1; no clear D. The CDR3 contains 15 residues. Trimming shortened V by 4 bases and J by 3 bases, and 13 bases separated the two germline ends. CDR3: CASSYADRIYNEQFF. The CDR3 region has the DNA TGTGCCAGCAGTTACGCAGACCGGATCTACAATGAGCAGTTCTTC.

In this sample, this clonotype turned up many times. The rearrangement links TRBV9 to TRBJ2-1; 7 nucleotides line up with TRBD2. Germline V gene sequence: CDR1 SGDLS, CDR2 YYNGEE. V gave up 2 bases and J gave up 2 bases; unmatched junction bases: 4. CDR3 length: 15 amino acids. In nucleotides, the CDR3 is TGTGCCAGCAGCGTCCGGGACTACACCTACAATGAGCAGTTCTTC. This gives the protein CASSVRDYTYNEQFF.

The V and J genes are TRBV6-5 and TRBJ2-5, with D perhaps matching TRBD2 (6 bases). Looked up from germline, CDR1 is MNHEY and CDR2 is SVGAGI. Trimming stripped 4 bases from V and 7 bases from J, with 13 bases between. CDR3 length: 13 residues. This CDR3 reads CASSSGGRSTQYF. Here the CDR3 DNA reads TGTGCCAGCAGTTCCGGGGGAAGATCGACCCAGTACTTC.

This clonotype has at least ten counts. The chain is built from TRBV20-1 and TRBJ2-7, with unresolved D. CDR1 is DFQATT, CDR2 SNEGSKA, per germline (reference sequence). Trimming removed 0 bases at V and 0 bases at J, with 12 bases between. CDR3 length equals 15 residues. In DNA form, the CDR3 reads TGCAGTGCTAGAGATGCACGAGGACCCTCCTACGAGCAGTACTTC. Encoded protein: CSARDARGPSYEQYF.